One sample yielded the 29 T cell receptor beta chains listed below, sequenced in a study of T cell responses to AZD1222 COVID-19 vaccine (dated by TCRdb to 2020 to 2022). The library was generated by the immunoSEQ multiplex PCR assay. In TCRdb, the immuneACCESS table is reduced to in-frame sequences with V and J assigned. These tables do not hold every clone; where another copy was compared, an unresolved V gene accounts for under half, and the others remain unexplained. The sample yields about 29,000 clones; over 85% were counted once. More than 8% of the sample comes from the top ten. This sample's time point label indicates: baseline before first vaccination. Sample: peripheral blood, taken on day 0 of AZD1222 vaccination. All receptors come from an adult in good health.

The CDR3 here is CASSQDRIKASTEAFF. The DNA for the CDR3 is TGCGCCAGCAGCCAAGACAGGATAAAGGCAAGCACTGAAGCTTTCTTT. V is TRBV4-3 and J is TRBJ1-1; D gene ambiguous. The germline gives CDR1 LGHNA, CDR2 YSLEER. The CDR3 is made up of 16 amino acids. V was trimmed by 0 bases and J by 4 bases, leaving 15 bases between them.

This clone came up once. The chain has TRBV15 and TRBJ2-1, with D tentatively TRBD2 (5 bases). Trimming took off 3 bases at V and 1 base at J, with 10 bases between the two ends. CDR1 is LNHNV, CDR2 YYDKDF, per germline (reference sequence). This CDR3 is built from 15 residues. The CDR3 coding sequence is TGTGCCACCAGCAGTGGACGGAGGTCCTACAATGAGCAGTTCTTC. It translates to CATSSGRRSYNEQFF.

The chain employs TRBV7-9 and TRBJ2-3; D is unclear. The germline V gene encodes CDR1 SEHNR and CDR2 FQNEAQ (reference sequence). The V gene lost 2 bases and the J gene lost 0 bases, with 3 bases spanning the gap. CDR3 length: 13 amino acids. The CDR3 DNA follows: TGTGCCAGCAGCTTAAGTAGCACAGATACGCAGTATTTT. It specifies CASSLSSTDTQYF.

This clone is medium-sized by share. The CDR3 nucleotides are TGTGCCAGCAGCTTACCGGGGCTCTACGAGCAGTACTTC. Amino acids: CASSLPGLYEQYF. The gene calls are TRBV11-2 and TRBJ2-7; D possibly matches TRBD1 or TRBD2 (5 bases each). Trimming shortened V by 2 bases and J by 3 bases, and 8 bases separated the two germline ends. This CDR3 is built from 13 residues. Germline CDR1 SGHAT, CDR2 FQNNGV.

This clone occurred once. The chain carries TRBV2 and TRBJ1-6; 8 nucleotides agree with TRBD1. Per germline, CDR1 SNHLY and CDR2 FYNNEI. The junction had 12 bases not matched to a gene; V was cut back by 6 bases and J by 8 bases. This CDR3 region has 16 residues. The DNA of the CDR3 is TGTGCCAGCAGCCTTCGAGGCGGGACAGGCCATTCACCCCTCCACTTT. This encodes CASSLRGGTGHSPLHF.

This chain joins TRBV10-3 and TRBJ1-1; the D is unclear. V dropped 3 bases and J dropped 4 bases, with 9 bases sitting between them. This CDR3 has 13 residues. The V gene's germline CDR1 is ENHRY and CDR2 SYGVKD. The CDR3, as DNA: TGTGCCATCAGTGACAGTTTGGGCACTGAAGCTTTCTTT. Translating gives CAISDSLGTEAFF.

This rearrangement joins TRBV15 to TRBJ1-4; D unclear. Trimming took 1 base from V and 12 from J, leaving 12 bases between them. The CDR3 extends over 13 amino acids. CDR1 LNHNV and CDR2 YYDKDF come from the germline V gene (reference sequence). CDR3 bases: TGTGCCACCAGCAGAGTGCGATATGGGGAACTGTTTTTT. The encoded protein is CATSRVRYGELFF.

The rearrangement links TRBV4-1 to TRBJ2-1; perhaps D is TRBD1 or TRBD2 (5 bases each). V gave up 0 bases and J gave up 3 bases, with 9 bases separating them. This CDR3 spans 15 amino acids. Germline-derived CDR1 and CDR2 are MGHRA and YSYEKL. This CDR3 reads CASSQEGENYNEQFF. The CDR3 DNA sequence: TGCGCCAGCAGCCAAGAAGGGGAGAACTACAATGAGCAGTTCTTC.

The genes are TRBV4-1 and TRBJ2-1; D possibly corresponds to TRBD2 (6 bases). CDR3 length: 13 residues. The ends were cut back, 1 base at V and 7 bases at J, with 8 bases in the middle. The germline V gene encodes CDR1 MGHRA and CDR2 YSYEKL. For the CDR3, the DNA is TGCGCCAGCAGCCAAGGACTAGGTAATGAGCAGTTCTTC. Translation gives CASSQGLGNEQFF.

This clone was recorded only once. The chain employs TRBV5-6 and TRBJ2-5; D is unresolved. The V end lost 4 bases, the J end lost 2 bases, and 15 bases lay between the germline ends. The CDR3 is made up of 15 amino acids. Germline V CDR1 and CDR2: SGHDT, YYEEEE. Here the CDR3 DNA reads TGTGCCAGCAGCGAGGACCCAGGTCGGCAAGAGACCCAGTACTTC. It yields the protein CASSEDPGRQETQYF.

The V and J genes are TRBV3-1 (or the pseudogene TRBV3-2) and TRBJ2-1; TRBD2 matches 10 bases. Germline V lookup: CDR1 LGHDT, CDR2 YNNKEL (reference sequence). The CDR3 extends over 20 amino acids. Trimming took 1 base from V and 1 from J; bases not matched to a gene: 13. The CDR3 sequence: CASSQAPVIAGGPSYNEQFF. The DNA for the CDR3 is TGTGCCAGCAGCCAAGCCCCGGTGATAGCGGGGGGTCCTTCCTACAATGAGCAGTTCTTC.

This clone was counted between two and nine times. As DNA, the CDR3 is TGTGCCAGCAGTGAATATGTGGGACAGGAGCAGTACTTC. Its translation is CASSEYVGQEQYF. J is TRBJ2-7 and V is TRBV25-1; 7 bases align to TRBD1. J gave up 7 bases and V 0 bases, and 3 bases lay outside the gene matches. Germline V gives CDR1 MGHDK, CDR2 SYGVNS. This CDR3 contains 13 residues.

This rearrangement joins TRBV20-1 to TRBJ2-7; possible D gene TRBD1, 6 bases. Trimming shortened V by 3 bases and J by 5 bases, and 14 bases separated the two germline ends. Germline values: CDR1 DFQATT, CDR2 SNEGSKA (reference sequence). The length of the CDR3 is 13 residues. Written as DNA, the CDR3 is TGCAGTGCTAGTCCCCCAGGGGTCAACGAGCAGTACTTC. It translates to CSASPPGVNEQYF.

This clone was recorded only once. The chain combines TRBV28 with TRBJ1-5; D is undetermined. This CDR3 is built from 15 residues. Between the trimmed V and J ends, which lost 9 bases and 0 bases, there was a span of 15 bases. Germline lookup yields CDR1 MDHEN and CDR2 SYDVKM. DNA of the CDR3: TGTGCCAGTAATCCCCCACCGGGTAGCAATCAGCCCCAGCATTTT. This encodes CASNPPPGSNQPQHF.

The gene calls are TRBV14 and TRBJ2-7; no clear D gene. V lost 1 base, J lost 1 base, and 17 bases lay in between. Germline values: CDR1 SGHDN, CDR2 FVKESK. The CDR3 extends over 17 amino acids. CDR3 in amino acids: CASSQALSPRRSYEQYF. The CDR3 DNA reads as TGTGCCAGCAGCCAAGCCCTCTCCCCCAGGAGATCCTACGAGCAGTACTTC. Together with reference TRBV14 and TRBJ2-7, the CDR3 gives the full variable domain: EAGVTQFPSHSVIEKGQTVTLRCDPISGHDNLYWYRRVMGKEIKFLLHFVKESKQDESGMPNNRFLAERTGGTYSTLKVQPAELEDSGVYFCASSQALSPRRSYEQYFGPGTRLTVT.

The rearrangement uses TRBV28 and TRBJ1-1; possible D gene TRBD1, 5 bases. The germline V and J ends were trimmed by 5 bases and 0 bases, with 13 bases remaining between them. The CDR3 has 15 residues. The germline CDR1 and CDR2 sequences are MDHEN and SYDVKM. CDR3 region: CASSPTGTVNTEAFF. The CDR3 bases are TGTGCCAGCAGTCCCACCGGGACGGTGAACACTGAAGCTTTCTTT.

This rearrangement joins TRBV7-8 to TRBJ2-5, with D uncertain. This CDR3 contains 12 residues. V was cut by 1 base and J by 12 bases, with 12 bases left in between. Germline-derived CDR1 and CDR2 are SGHVS and FQNEAQ. CDR3 DNA sequence: TGTGCCAGCAGCTTAGGGAAGAGTCTGGAGTACTTC. This translates into CASSLGKSLEYF. Using reference TRBV7-8 and TRBJ2-5 for the parts outside the CDR3, the full variable domain is GAGVSQSPRYKVAKRGQDVALRCDPISGHVSLFWYQQALGQGPEFLTYFQNEAQLDKSGLPSDRFFAERPEGSVSTLKIQRTQQEDSAVYLCASSLGKSLEYFGPGTRLLVL.

The chain couples TRBV5-6 to TRBJ2-5, with 12 bases that match TRBD1. V lost 2 bases and J lost 5; bases outside the gene matches: 4. The CDR3 length is 15 residues. Germline V CDR1 and CDR2: SGHDT, YYEEEE. CDR3 protein: CASSFGTGGLETQYF. The CDR3, as DNA: TGTGCCAGCAGCTTTGGGACAGGGGGCCTGGAGACCCAGTACTTC.

The rearrangement uses TRBV4-3 and TRBJ2-7; 7 positions agree with TRBD1. Germline-derived CDR1 and CDR2 are LGHNA and YSLEER. CDR3 length equals 16 residues. Trimming removed 0 bases from V and 3 bases from J; junction bases left unmatched: 8. The CDR3 protein is CASSQERTGRNYEQYF. CDR3 in DNA: TGCGCCAGCAGCCAAGAGAGGACAGGACGAAACTACGAGCAGTACTTC.

This clone was picked up one time. The chain is built from TRBV5-1 and TRBJ1-2; tentative D call: TRBD1 (6 bases). V was pared by 1 base and J by 3 bases, with 22 bases between. The CDR3 covers 18 residues. Per the germline V gene, CDR1 is SGHRS and CDR2 is YFSETQ. CDR3 nucleotide sequence: TGCGCCAGCAGCTTGACCGACAGGTCGAGGGGCTTTGACTATGGCTACACCTTC. Translation gives CASSLTDRSRGFDYGYTF.

The V call is TRBV27, the J call TRBJ1-2; TRBD1 matches 8 bases. CDR1 and CDR2 (germline): MNHEY, SMNVEV (reference sequence). The junction had 10 bases not matched to a gene; V was cut back by 5 bases and J by 8 bases. The CDR3 covers 14 residues. The CDR3 bases are TGTGCCAGCAGTATTCGACAGGGGTTGTACGGCTACACCTTC. Its protein is CASSIRQGLYGYTF.

The V call is TRBV6-4, the J call TRBJ2-3; D is possibly TRBD1 (5 bases). This CDR3 comprises 13 residues. Germline CDR1 MRHNA, CDR2 SNTAGT. V shed 4 bases and J shed 6 bases, with 11 bases lying between them. As DNA, the CDR3 is TGTGCCAGCAGTGCAGGTGACAGTGATACGCAGTATTTT. Protein: CASSAGDSDTQYF.

The chain employs TRBV6-5 and TRBJ1-1, with 7 bases lining up with TRBD1. This CDR3 contains 15 residues. Germline CDR1 is MNHEY and CDR2 is SVGAGI. J gave up 4 bases and V 7 bases, and 12 bases lay outside the gene matches. The CDR3 DNA follows: TGTGCCAGCAAAAGAGGGGGCCCCCGGAGCACTGAAGCTTTCTTT. As protein: CASKRGGPRSTEAFF.

The chain combines TRBV19 with TRBJ1-5, with D uncertain. The germline CDR1 and CDR2 sequences are LNHDA and SQIVND (reference sequence). This CDR3 contains 16 residues. V lost 5 bases to trimming and J lost 3 bases, with 17 bases between them. CDR3 coding DNA: TGTGCCAGTAGTTTAAAAACCGTGAGTAACAATCAGCCCCAGCATTTT. Amino acid sequence: CASSLKTVSNNQPQHF.

The chain employs TRBV18 and TRBJ1-4, with TRBD1 matching over 8 bases. The germline V gene encodes CDR1 KGHSH and CDR2 LQKENI. The CDR3 sequence is 13 residues long. V dropped 3 bases and J dropped 8; count of bases not matched to a gene: 2. Here the CDR3 reads CASSPGQVEKLFF. CDR3 nucleotides: TGTGCCAGCTCACCGGGACAGGTAGAAAAACTGTTTTTT. The full variable domain, with the rest looked up from reference TRBV18 and TRBJ1-4, is NAGVMQNPRHLVRRRGQEARLRCSPMKGHSHVYWYRQLPEEGLKFMVYLQKENIIDESGMPKERFSAEFPKEGPSILRIQQVVRGDSAAYFCASSPGQVEKLFFGSGTQLSVL.

V and J are TRBV6-5 and TRBJ1-2, with D possibly TRBD1 on 5 matching bases. Germline CDR1 reads MNHEY; CDR2 reads SVGAGI. V lost 5 bases, J lost 4 bases, and 11 bases lay in between. The CDR3 has 13 amino acids. For the CDR3, the DNA is TGTGCCAGCAGTCCCCAGGGTATCTATGGCTACACCTTC. It encodes CASSPQGIYGYTF.

This rearrangement joins TRBV29-1 to TRBJ2-7; D assignment may be TRBD1 or TRBD2 (7 bases each). The V and J ends lost 7 bases and 3 bases respectively, with 16 bases between them. The length of the CDR3 is 13 residues. Germline lookup yields CDR1 SQVTM and CDR2 ANQGSEA. This chain's CDR3 is CSGGGGLNYEQYF. The DNA for the CDR3 is TGCAGCGGGGGAGGGGGCCTTAACTACGAGCAGTACTTC.

This chain uses TRBV6-5 with TRBJ2-5, with D unclear. V was pared by 6 bases and J by 6 bases, with 11 bases between. This CDR3 comprises 12 residues. The V gene's germline CDR1 is MNHEY and CDR2 SVGAGI. The CDR3 loop reads CASRGGVKTQYF. The CDR3 DNA follows: TGTGCCAGCAGAGGTGGGGTAAAGACCCAGTACTTC.

The rearrangement links TRBV4-1 to TRBJ2-1; D is perhaps TRBD1 (6 bases). V was clipped by 1 base and J by 7 bases, with 14 bases between them. The germline V gene encodes CDR1 MGHRA and CDR2 YSYEKL. The CDR3 runs 15 residues. The CDR3 sequence: CASSQGTRGRNEQFF. The CDR3 nucleotides are TGCGCCAGCAGCCAAGGTACCAGGGGTAGAAATGAGCAGTTCTTC.